The rows below give T cell receptor beta chains drawn from one sample of a study of neurological immune-mediated disorders. One entry per CDR3 protein, called by TCRdb with MiXCR from the 5' RACE reads. The profile shows 35,000 or so distinct CDR3 sequences, 13% to 15% of them singletons. The specimen sequenced was PBMCs. Every receptor here comes from a woman in her forties or fifties with HTLV-1-associated myelopathy (HAM/TSP). Both conserved end residues are part of each CDR3. The order of the fields is D gene, J gene, clone size, V gene, CDR3 length, CDR3 DNA, CDR3 protein. D genes are given only for firm matches. Not all rows give a size; the values are once, few, many and, for expanded clones, a class.

>-|TRBJ1-1|many|TRBV4-1|14
TGCGCCAGCAGCCACAGGGACCTGAACACTGAAGCTTTCTTT
CASSHRDLNTEAFF
>-|TRBJ2-3|many|TRBV5-6|16
TGTGCCAGCAGCTTCGCCGGGACATACAAGGAGGATACGCAGTATTTT
CASSFAGTYKEDTQYF
>-|TRBJ2-3|many|TRBV7-2|15
TGTGCCAGCAGCTGGGGGGGGGCCCGCACAGATACGCAGTATTTT
CASSWGGARTDTQYF
>-|TRBJ1-5|many|TRBV12-3/TRBV12-4|15
TGTGCCAGCAGCTCGACAGTAACCAGCAATCAGCCCCAGCATTTT
CASSSTVTSNQPQHF
>TRBD2|TRBJ2-7|many|TRBV7-2|14
TGTGCCAGCAGCTGGGGGAGGGGCCCCTACGAGCAGTACTTC
CASSWGRGPYEQYF
>-|TRBJ2-3|many|TRBV20-1|14
TGCAGTCTAACCCCTGGGATGAAGGGGGATACGCAGTATTTT
CSLTPGMKGDTQYF
>-|TRBJ2-5|many|TRBV20-1|16
TGCAGTGCCAAGGCAGGCTCACCATCCCCTCAAGAGACCCAGTACTTC
CSAKAGSPSPQETQYF
>-|TRBJ1-2|many|TRBV20-1|14
TGCAGTGCTTCTCCTTCGAGGGGGGTTCAGGGCTACACCTTC
CSASPSRGVQGYTF
>TRBD1|TRBJ2-5|-|TRBV20-1|12
TGCAGTGCTAGGGACAGGAGCAAGGGCCAGTACTTC
CSARDRSKGQYF
>-|TRBJ1-1|many|TRBV3-1|15
TGTGCCAGCAGCCAAGAGTGGGGTACGGGCACTGAAGCTTTCTTT
CASSQEWGTGTEAFF
>-|TRBJ1-1|many|TRBV9|13
TGTGCCAGCAGCGTAGATGGGAACACTGAAGCTTTCTTT
CASSVDGNTEAFF
>TRBD2|TRBJ2-3|-|TRBV20-1|11
TGCAGTGCCCGGGACTATAGTACGCAGTATTTT
CSARDYSTQYF
>-|TRBJ2-1|many|TRBV7-3|15
TGTGCCAGCAGCCAGGACAGTACCTCCTACAATGAGCAGTTCTTC
CASSQDSTSYNEQFF
>TRBD1|TRBJ2-7|once|TRBV3-1|13
TGTGCCAGCCCTAGGACAGGAAGGGACGAGCAGTACTTC
CASPRTGRDEQYF
>TRBD1|TRBJ1-6|many|TRBV6-5|16
TGTGCCAGCAGTTACTCCTGGACAGGGATGAATTCACCCCTCCACTTT
CASSYSWTGMNSPLHF
>-|TRBJ2-3|many|TRBV10-3|14
TGTGCCATCAGTGTTGTACCAAGCACAGATACGCAGTATTTT
CAISVVPSTDTQYF
>-|TRBJ1-1|many|TRBV29-1|14
TGCAGCGTTGTCTCGGGAGGAATAGGGGGGAGAGCTTTCTTT
CSVVSGGIGGRAFF
>-|TRBJ2-6|many|TRBV19|16
TGTGCCAGTAAAGGGTTGGGGACGGGGGGGGCCAACGTCCTGACTTTC
CASKGLGTGGANVLTF
>-|TRBJ2-7|many|TRBV20-1|13
TGCAGTGCTAGAGGGACTAACCACGGCGAGCAGTACTTC
CSARGTNHGEQYF
>-|TRBJ1-2|many|TRBV10-3|14
TGTGCCATCAGTGTAGGAGGGTCACGCTATGGCTACACCTTC
CAISVGGSRYGYTF
>-|TRBJ2-7|many|TRBV21-1|15
TGTGCCAGCAGCCGCCAATTCCGGGAGTCCTACGAGCAGTACTTC
CASSRQFRESYEQYF
>-|TRBJ1-2|many|TRBV3-1|16
TGTGCCAGCAGCCAAGGGGCAGAACAATTCCTTTATGGCTACACCTTC
CASSQGAEQFLYGYTF
>TRBD2|TRBJ2-1|many|TRBV7-3|16
TGTGCCAGCAGCTTAAGACGTAGCGGGGGGGCTGTTGAGCAGTTCTTC
CASSLRRSGGAVEQFF
>-|TRBJ1-5|many|TRBV5-6|12
TGTGCCAGCAGCTGGGGATCAAACCCCCAGCATTTT
CASSWGSNPQHF
>-|TRBJ1-1|many|TRBV6-2/TRBV6-3|16
TGTGCCAGCAGTCGCTACGAAGGACGGGGGAGTACTGAAGCTTTCTTT
CASSRYEGRGSTEAFF
>TRBD1|TRBJ1-3|many|TRBV6-5|15
TGTGCCAGCAGAGCCGGGACAGGGCGCGGAAACACCATATATTTT
CASRAGTGRGNTIYF
>TRBD1|TRBJ2-7|-|TRBV7-9|18
TGTGCCAGCAGCAACCGGGACAGGGGTCTTATGAACTCCTACGAGCAGTACTTC
CASSNRDRGLMNSYEQYF
>-|TRBJ2-2|many|TRBV7-2|17
TGTGCCAGCAGCTTACTCGGTGGGGCCCCGAACACCGGGGAGCTGTTTTTT
CASSLLGGAPNTGELFF
>-|TRBJ1-1|many|TRBV6-2/TRBV6-3|12
TGTGCCAGCAGTTACGGCAGAACTGAAGCTTTCTTT
CASSYGRTEAFF
>TRBD1|TRBJ1-1|few|TRBV19|14
TGTGCCAGTAGTCCCGACAGGGGAGGAACTGAAGCTTTCTTT
CASSPDRGGTEAFF
>-|TRBJ1-5|many|TRBV7-2|16
TGTGCCAGCAGCTTAGGGTCAGGGAGGGAAAATCAGCCCCAGCATTTT
CASSLGSGRENQPQHF
>TRBD2|TRBJ2-1|many|TRBV7-7|16
TGTGCTAGCAGTCAGGGACTAGCGGGGTCCTACAATGAGCAGTTCTTC
CASSQGLAGSYNEQFF
>TRBD2|TRBJ2-1|many|TRBV20-1|14
TGCAGTGCTAGGGAAGCGGGGGGTCGCAATGAGCAGTTCTTC
CSAREAGGRNEQFF
>-|TRBJ1-6|many|TRBV6-5|16
TGTGCCAGCACCAAGGCCCGTAGCTCCTATAATTCACCCCTCCACTTT
CASTKARSSYNSPLHF
>TRBD2|TRBJ2-7|many|TRBV14|15
TGTGCCAGCAGCGAAGGACTAGCGGGGGCCTGGGAGCAGTACTTC
CASSEGLAGAWEQYF
>-|TRBJ1-6|many|TRBV3-1|15
TGTGCCAGCAGCCAAGAACCGTCTCGGAACTCACCCCTCCACTTT
CASSQEPSRNSPLHF
>-|TRBJ1-2|medium-sized|TRBV12-3/TRBV12-4|14
TGTGCCAGCAGTTTCGGGGGCCCGGACTATGGCTACACCTTC
CASSFGGPDYGYTF
>-|TRBJ2-3|many|TRBV6-1|14
TGTGCCACTCCCCCCCAGGGTAGCACAGATACGCAGTATTTT
CATPPQGSTDTQYF
>TRBD2|TRBJ2-5|many|TRBV6-5|13
TGTGCCAGCAGTTACCCGGGGGGTCGGACCCAGTACTTC
CASSYPGGRTQYF
>-|TRBJ1-5|many|TRBV3-1|14
TGTGCCAGCAGCCAAGAAGGCCGCAATCAGCCCCAGCATTTT
CASSQEGRNQPQHF
>-|TRBJ1-5|many|TRBV12-3/TRBV12-4|13
TGTGCCAGCAGTTTAGCAGGGGATCAGCCCCAGCATTTT
CASSLAGDQPQHF
>TRBD2|TRBJ2-5|-|TRBV14|18
TGTGCCAGCAGCCAACTACTCGGAGCGGGGGGGCGAGGAGAGACCCAGTACTTC
CASSQLLGAGGRGETQYF